One sample yielded the 7 T cell receptor beta chains listed below, sequenced in a study of shared clonotypes between healthy human individuals. TCRdb's table, derived via immunoSEQ multiplex PCR, lists solely in-frame clones and lacks some. Of around 2.3 million clones listed, under 97% were seen once; the top ten hold approximately 0.13%. The material sequenced was naive CD4+ T cells sorted from blood. Subset denoted: CD45RA+ positively selected. The source of these receptors is a young man in good health.

The CDR3 reads CASSLGYQETQYF. DNA of the CDR3: TGTGCCAGCAGCTTAGGGTACCAAGAGACCCAGTACTTC. The chain has TRBV11-3 and TRBJ2-5, with D uncertain. Trimming stripped 1 base from V and 0 bases from J, with 3 bases between. Looked up from germline, CDR1 is SGHNT and CDR2 is YENEEA. This CDR3 spans 13 amino acids. The full variable domain, in which reference TRBV11-3 and TRBJ2-5 provide the parts outside the CDR3, is EAGVVQSPRYKIIEKKQPVAFWCNPISGHNTLYWYLQNLGQGPELLIRYENEEAVDDSQLPKDRFSAERLKGVDSTLKIQPAELGDSAVYLCASSLGYQETQYFGPGTRLLVL.

The chain combines TRBV30 with TRBJ1-6, with a weak D call TRBD1 (5 bases). Germline-derived CDR1 and CDR2 are GTSNPN and SVGIG (reference sequence). The CDR3 runs to 13 residues. V was cut by 5 bases and J by 9 bases, with 14 bases left in between. The CDR3 bases are TGTGCCTGGGAGAAACAGGCCAGTTCACCCCTCCACTTT. Its translation: CAWEKQASSPLHF.

The chain has TRBV7-2 and TRBJ2-4; 8 bases are a match to TRBD2. Germline CDR1 is SGHTA and CDR2 is FQGNSA. This CDR3 has 16 residues. V lost 1 base and J lost 0; bases outside the gene matches: 2. CDR3 amino acids: CASSLVAGPAKNIQYF. In DNA form, the CDR3 reads TGTGCCAGCAGCTTAGTAGCGGGGCCAGCCAAAAACATTCAGTACTTC.

The chain is built from TRBV6-5 and TRBJ1-6, with D tentatively TRBD1 (6 bases). The CDR3 loop spans 14 amino acids. CDR1 and CDR2 from the germline V gene are MNHEY and SVGAGI. The ends were cut back, 2 bases at V and 9 bases at J, with 11 bases in the middle. In DNA, the CDR3 is TGTGCCAGCAGTTACGGGGGGCCGACTTCACCCCTCCACTTT. Its translation: CASSYGGPTSPLHF.

The chain employs TRBV28 and TRBJ1-4; D is unclear. Germline CDR1 and CDR2: MDHEN and SYDVKM. V was trimmed by 5 bases and J by 1 base, leaving 11 bases between them. The CDR3 consists of 15 residues. The DNA for the CDR3 is TGTGCCAGCAGTGCCCCTCGGGTAACTAATGAAAAACTGTTTTTT. The encoded protein is CASSAPRVTNEKLFF.

V is TRBV19 and J is TRBJ1-4; no reliable D call. The V gene's germline CDR1 is LNHDA and CDR2 SQIVND (reference sequence). V shed 7 bases and J shed 7 bases, with 16 bases lying between them. CDR3 length: 14 amino acids. CDR3 nucleotide sequence: TGTGCCAGTAAAGAGTTGGGAGACGCTGAAAAACTGTTTTTT. The encoded protein is CASKELGDAEKLFF.

The chain combines TRBV7-3 with TRBJ2-1; TRBD2 matches 14 bases. CDR3 length equals 20 residues. J gave up 1 base and V 0 bases, and 8 bases lay outside the gene matches. Germline CDR1 is SGHTA and CDR2 is FQGTGA. CDR3 bases: TGTGCCAGCAGCTTAACGAGCGGACTAGCGGGGGGCCAGTCCTACAATGAGCAGTTCTTC. It is translated as CASSLTSGLAGGQSYNEQFF.